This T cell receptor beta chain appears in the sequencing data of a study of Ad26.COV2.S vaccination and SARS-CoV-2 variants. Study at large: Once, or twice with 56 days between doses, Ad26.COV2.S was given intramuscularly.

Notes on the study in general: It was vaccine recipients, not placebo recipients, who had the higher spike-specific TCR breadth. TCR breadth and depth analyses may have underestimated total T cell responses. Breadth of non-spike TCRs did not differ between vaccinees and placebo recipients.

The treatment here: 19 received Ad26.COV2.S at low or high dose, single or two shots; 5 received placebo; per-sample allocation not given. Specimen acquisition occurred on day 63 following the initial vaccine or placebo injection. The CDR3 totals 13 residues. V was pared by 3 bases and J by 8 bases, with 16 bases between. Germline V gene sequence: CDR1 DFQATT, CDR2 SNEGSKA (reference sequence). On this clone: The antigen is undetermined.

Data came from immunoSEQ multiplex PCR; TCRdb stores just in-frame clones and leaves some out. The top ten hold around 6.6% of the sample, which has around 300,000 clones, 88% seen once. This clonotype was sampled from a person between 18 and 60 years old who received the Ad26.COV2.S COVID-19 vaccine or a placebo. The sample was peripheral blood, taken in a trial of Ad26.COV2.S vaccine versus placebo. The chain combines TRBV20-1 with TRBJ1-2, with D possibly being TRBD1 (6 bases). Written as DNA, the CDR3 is TGCAGTGCTAGTGAAGGGGGGGCTTGGGGCTACACCTTC. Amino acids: CSASEGGAWGYTF.